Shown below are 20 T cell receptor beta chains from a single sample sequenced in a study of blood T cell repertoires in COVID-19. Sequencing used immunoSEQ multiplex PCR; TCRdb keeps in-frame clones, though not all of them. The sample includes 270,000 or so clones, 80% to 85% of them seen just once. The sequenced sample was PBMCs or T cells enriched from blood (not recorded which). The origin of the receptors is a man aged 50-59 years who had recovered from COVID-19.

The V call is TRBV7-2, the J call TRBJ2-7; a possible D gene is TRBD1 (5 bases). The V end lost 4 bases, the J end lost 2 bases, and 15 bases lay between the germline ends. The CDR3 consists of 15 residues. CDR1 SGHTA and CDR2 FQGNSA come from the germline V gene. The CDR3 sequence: CASSYQAQGPYEQYF. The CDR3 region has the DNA TGTGCCAGCAGCTACCAAGCGCAGGGTCCCTACGAGCAGTACTTC.

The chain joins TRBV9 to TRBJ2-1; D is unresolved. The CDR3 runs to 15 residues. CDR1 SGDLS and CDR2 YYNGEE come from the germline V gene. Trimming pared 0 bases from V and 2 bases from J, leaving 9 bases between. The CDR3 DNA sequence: TGTGCCAGCAGCGTAGCCCCTAGTCCCTACAATGAGCAGTTCTTC. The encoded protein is CASSVAPSPYNEQFF.

The CDR3 region is CASSLSGQGMSGELFF. CDR3 DNA sequence: TGTGCCAGCAGCTTGTCGGGACAGGGTATGAGCGGGGAGCTGTTTTTT. The rearrangement uses TRBV5-5 and TRBJ2-2, with 9 nucleotides matching TRBD1. The CDR3 is 16 amino acids. V lost 1 base and J lost 7; bases outside the gene matches: 8. Germline V gene lookup returns CDR1 SGHKS and CDR2 YYEKEE (reference sequence).

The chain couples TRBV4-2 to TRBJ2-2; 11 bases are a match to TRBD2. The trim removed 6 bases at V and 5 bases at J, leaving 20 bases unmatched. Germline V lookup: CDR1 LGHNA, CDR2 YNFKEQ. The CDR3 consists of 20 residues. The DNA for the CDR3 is TGTGCCAGCAGGGGTATGGGACTAGCGGTAGACCTGCGCGATACCGGGGAGCTGTTTTTT. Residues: CASRGMGLAVDLRDTGELFF.

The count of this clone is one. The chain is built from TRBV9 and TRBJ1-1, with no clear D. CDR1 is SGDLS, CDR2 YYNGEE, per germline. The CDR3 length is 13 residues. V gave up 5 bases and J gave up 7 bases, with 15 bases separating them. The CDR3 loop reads CASSPLAQVEAFF. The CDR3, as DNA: TGTGCCAGCAGTCCTCTCGCACAAGTTGAAGCTTTCTTT.

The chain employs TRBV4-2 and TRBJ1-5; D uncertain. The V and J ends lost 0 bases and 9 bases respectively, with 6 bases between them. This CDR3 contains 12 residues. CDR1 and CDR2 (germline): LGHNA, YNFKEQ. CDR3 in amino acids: CASSQDGRPQHF. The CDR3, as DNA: TGTGCCAGCAGCCAAGATGGGAGGCCCCAGCATTTT.

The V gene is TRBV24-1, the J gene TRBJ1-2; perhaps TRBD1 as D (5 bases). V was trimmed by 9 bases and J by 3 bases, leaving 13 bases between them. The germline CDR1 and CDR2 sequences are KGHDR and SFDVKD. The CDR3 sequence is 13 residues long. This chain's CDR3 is CATAGPRHYGYTF. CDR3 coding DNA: TGTGCCACCGCGGGGCCCCGGCACTATGGCTACACCTTC.

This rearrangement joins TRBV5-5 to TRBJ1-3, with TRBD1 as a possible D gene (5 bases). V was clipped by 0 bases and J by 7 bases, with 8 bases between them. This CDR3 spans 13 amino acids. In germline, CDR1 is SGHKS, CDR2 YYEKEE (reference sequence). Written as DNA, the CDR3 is TGTGCCAGCAGCTTGGAGGGGTTCAACACCATATATTTT. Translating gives CASSLEGFNTIYF.

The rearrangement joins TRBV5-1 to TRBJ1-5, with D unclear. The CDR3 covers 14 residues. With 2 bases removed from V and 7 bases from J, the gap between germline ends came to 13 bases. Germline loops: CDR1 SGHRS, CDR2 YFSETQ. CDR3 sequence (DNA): TGCGCCAGCAGCTTAACGGGAGCGGGACAGCCCCAGCATTTT. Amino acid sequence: CASSLTGAGQPQHF.

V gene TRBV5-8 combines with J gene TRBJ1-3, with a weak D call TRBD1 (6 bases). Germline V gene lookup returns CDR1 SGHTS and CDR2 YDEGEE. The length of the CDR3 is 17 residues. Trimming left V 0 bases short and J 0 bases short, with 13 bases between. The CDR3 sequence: CASSLARGLFSGNTIYF. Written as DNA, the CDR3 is TGTGCCAGCAGCTTGGCCAGGGGCCTTTTCTCTGGAAACACCATATATTTT.

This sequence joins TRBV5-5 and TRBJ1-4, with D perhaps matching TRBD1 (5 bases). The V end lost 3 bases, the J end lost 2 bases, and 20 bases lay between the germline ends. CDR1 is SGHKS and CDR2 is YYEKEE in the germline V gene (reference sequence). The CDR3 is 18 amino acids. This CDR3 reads CASSSDAAGIGTNEKLFF. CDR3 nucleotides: TGTGCCAGCAGCTCGGACGCCGCAGGGATTGGGACTAATGAAAAACTGTTTTTT. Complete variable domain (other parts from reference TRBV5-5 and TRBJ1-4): DAGVTQSPTHLIKTRGQQVTLRCSPISGHKSVSWYQQVLGQGPQFIFQYYEKEERGRGNFPDRFSARQFPNYSSELNVNALLLGDSALYLCASSSDAAGIGTNEKLFFGSGTQLSVL.

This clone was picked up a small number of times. CDR3 bases: TGCGCCAGCACTCCGCTTGGACTAGCGGGAGGCTCCGCCGGGGAGCTGTTTTTT. Its protein is CASTPLGLAGGSAGELFF. The chain carries TRBV10-2 and TRBJ2-2, with TRBD2 identical over 14 bases. Trimming removed 7 bases from V and 6 bases from J; junction bases left unmatched: 13. The length of the CDR3 is 18 residues. In germline, CDR1 is WSHSY, CDR2 SAAADI.

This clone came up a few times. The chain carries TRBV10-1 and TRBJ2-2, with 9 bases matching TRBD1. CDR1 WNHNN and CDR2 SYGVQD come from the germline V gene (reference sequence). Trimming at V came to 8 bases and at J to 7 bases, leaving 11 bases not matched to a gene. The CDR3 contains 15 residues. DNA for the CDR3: TGCGCCAGCCACCGGGACAGGGAGGCTGGCGGGGAGCTGTTTTTT. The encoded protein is CASHRDREAGGELFF.

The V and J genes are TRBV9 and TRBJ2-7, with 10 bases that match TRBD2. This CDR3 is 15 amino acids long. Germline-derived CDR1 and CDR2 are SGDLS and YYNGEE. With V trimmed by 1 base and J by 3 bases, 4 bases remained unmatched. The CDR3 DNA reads TGTGCCAGCAGCGTATTTTGGACTAGCGGCTACGAGCAGTACTTC. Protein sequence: CASSVFWTSGYEQYF. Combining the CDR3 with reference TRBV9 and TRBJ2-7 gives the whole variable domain DSGVTQTPKHLITATGQRVTLRCSPRSGDLSVYWYQQSLDQGLQFLIQYYNGEERAKGNILERFSAQQFPDLHSELNLSSLELGDSALYFCASSVFWTSGYEQYFGPGTRLTVT.

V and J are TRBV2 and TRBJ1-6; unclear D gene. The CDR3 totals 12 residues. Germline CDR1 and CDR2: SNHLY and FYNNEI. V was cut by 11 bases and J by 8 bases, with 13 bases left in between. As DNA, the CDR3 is TGTGCCTTCACACTCGGAGATTCACCCCTCCACTTT. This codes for CAFTLGDSPLHF.

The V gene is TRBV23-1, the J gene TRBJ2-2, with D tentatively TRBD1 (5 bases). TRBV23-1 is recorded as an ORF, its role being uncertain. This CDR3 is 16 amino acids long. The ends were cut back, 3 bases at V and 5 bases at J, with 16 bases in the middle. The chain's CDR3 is CASSHPKGSLTGELFF. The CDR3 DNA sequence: TGCGCCAGCAGTCACCCGAAGGGGTCCTTAACCGGGGAGCTGTTTTTT.

This chain's CDR3 is CASHTGGTKNIQYF. For the CDR3, the DNA is TGTGCCAGTCACACGGGGGGGACCAAAAACATTCAGTACTTC. The chain employs TRBV6-5 and TRBJ2-4; TRBD2 matches at 8 bases. Losses at the gene ends were 9 bases for V and 2 bases for J; bases not matched to a gene: 6. CDR3 length: 14 amino acids. CDR1 and CDR2 (germline): MNHEY, SVGAGI.

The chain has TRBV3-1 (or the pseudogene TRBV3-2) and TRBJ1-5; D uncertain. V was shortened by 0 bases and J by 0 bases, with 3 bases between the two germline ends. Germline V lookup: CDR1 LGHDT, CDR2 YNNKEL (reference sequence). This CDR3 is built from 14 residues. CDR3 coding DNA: TGTGCCAGCAGCCAAGACAGTAGCAATCAGCCCCAGCATTTT. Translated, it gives CASSQDSSNQPQHF.

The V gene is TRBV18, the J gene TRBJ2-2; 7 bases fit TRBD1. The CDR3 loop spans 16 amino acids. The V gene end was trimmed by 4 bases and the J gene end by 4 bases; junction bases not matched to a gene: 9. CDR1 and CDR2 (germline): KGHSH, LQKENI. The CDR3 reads CASSLYRDSATGELFF. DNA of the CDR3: TGTGCCAGCTCACTGTACCGGGACAGTGCCACCGGGGAGCTGTTTTTT.

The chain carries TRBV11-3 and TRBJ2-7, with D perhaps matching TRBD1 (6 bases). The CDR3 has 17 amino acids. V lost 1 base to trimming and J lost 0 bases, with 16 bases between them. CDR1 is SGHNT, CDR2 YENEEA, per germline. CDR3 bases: TGTGCCAGCAGCTTAGGAGGGGGATTTTCCGCCTCCTACGAGCAGTACTTC. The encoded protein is CASSLGGGFSASYEQYF.